Below, 30 T cell receptor beta chains from the same sample are listed, as sequenced in a study of shared clonotypes between healthy human individuals (dated by TCRdb to the early 2020s). Receptor libraries were prepared by the immunoSEQ multiplex PCR assay. The clones in this table, taken by TCRdb from immuneACCESS, are in-frame only. Not every clone is retained; where verified, under half of the shortfall comes from an unresolved V gene, and the cause of the rest is unknown. The sample records about 690,000 clones, roughly 91% of which are singletons. The top ten clonotypes cover 34% of the sample. The material sequenced was memory CD8+ T cells from PBMCs. This specimen's cell subset or site label, per the study, means: CD45RO+ cells pooled with CCR7-negative TemRA cells. The receptors were sampled from a man younger than 35 in good health. Some clones in this sample may be carry-over from other donors' samples.

The chain couples TRBV27 to TRBJ2-7, with D perhaps given as TRBD1 or TRBD2 (6 bases each). CDR1 MNHEY and CDR2 SMNVEV come from the germline V gene (reference sequence). V was cut by 1 base and J by 5 bases, with 21 bases left in between. This CDR3 spans 17 amino acids. This CDR3 reads CASSLFSWGAGFDEQYF. CDR3 in DNA: TGTGCCAGCAGTTTATTTAGTTGGGGGGCAGGGTTCGACGAGCAGTACTTC.

The chain is built from TRBV15 and TRBJ2-1; 10 bases are shared with TRBD2. The J segment lost 4 bases and the V segment lost 7 bases, leaving 4 bases of the junction unmatched. The V gene's germline CDR1 is LNHNV and CDR2 YYDKDF (reference sequence). The CDR3 length is 14 residues. The CDR3 DNA is TGTGCCACCATATCTAGCGGGAGTTACAATGAGCAGTTCTTC. Translation: CATISSGSYNEQFF. Looking up the rest from reference TRBV15 and TRBJ2-1 gives the full variable domain: DAMVIQNPRYQVTQFGKPVTLSCSQTLNHNVMYWYQQKSSQAPKLLFHYYDKDFNNEADTPDNFQSRRPNTSFCFLDIRSPGLGDTAMYLCATISSGSYNEQFFGPGTRLTVL.

This rearrangement joins TRBV7-9 to TRBJ2-5; 11 bases agree with TRBD2. Germline-derived CDR1 and CDR2 are SEHNR and FQNEAQ (reference sequence). The CDR3 spans 15 residues. After removal of 1 base from V and 4 bases from J, the junction contained 2 bases not matched to a gene. The CDR3 coding sequence is TGTGCCAGCAGCTTAGAGGGACTAGCGGTAGAGACCCAGTACTTC. This encodes CASSLEGLAVETQYF. The full variable domain, in which reference TRBV7-9 and TRBJ2-5 provide the parts outside the CDR3, is DTGVSQNPRHKITKRGQNVTFRCDPISEHNRLYWYRQTLGQGPEFLTYFQNEAQLEKSRLLSDRFSAERPKGSFSTLEIQRTEQGDSAMYLCASSLEGLAVETQYFGPGTRLLVL.

The genes are TRBV27 and TRBJ2-5, with D possibly called TRBD1 or TRBD2 (5 bases each). Trimming stripped 3 bases from V and 4 bases from J, with 9 bases between. CDR1 is MNHEY, CDR2 SMNVEV, per germline (reference sequence). CDR3 length: 13 residues. Here the CDR3 reads CASSLRGVETQYF. Here the CDR3 DNA reads TGTGCCAGCAGTTTGCGAGGGGTAGAGACCCAGTACTTC.

In the case of this clone: The sample has other DNA sequences that encode this CDR3 too. The chain has TRBV5-6 and TRBJ2-5, with D tentatively TRBD2 (6 bases). The V end was cut by 4 bases, the J end by 5 bases, with 12 bases between. CDR3 length: 13 amino acids. Germline-derived CDR1 and CDR2 are SGHDT and YYEEEE. As DNA, the CDR3 is TGTGCCAGCAGCCTAGGGGCGGGGGAGACCCAGTACTTC. Protein product: CASSLGAGETQYF.

The CDR3 DNA sequence: TGTGCCAGCAGCTTAATGGGACTAGCTTTCAGGGTCTACAATGAGCAGTTCTTC. This codes for CASSLMGLAFRVYNEQFF. This chain uses TRBV7-8 with TRBJ2-1, with 9 positions matching TRBD2. This CDR3 comprises 18 residues. Germline V gives CDR1 SGHVS, CDR2 FQNEAQ. Unmatched junction bases numbered 11, after V lost 2 bases and J lost 3 bases.

The rearrangement uses TRBV28 and TRBJ1-5, with D unclear. The CDR3 runs to 14 residues. Germline V lookup: CDR1 MDHEN, CDR2 SYDVKM. The V and J ends lost 3 bases and 0 bases respectively, with 6 bases between them. The CDR3 nucleotides are TGTGCCAGCAGTTTGATCAGTAGCAATCAGCCCCAGCATTTT. It translates to CASSLISSNQPQHF.

On this clone itself: Other DNA sequences in the sample encode the same CDR3. The chain carries TRBV27 and TRBJ1-1; D call uncertain. The CDR3 totals 15 residues. V was cut by 0 bases and J by 0 bases, with 8 bases left in between. Per germline, CDR1 MNHEY and CDR2 SMNVEV (reference sequence). The CDR3 coding sequence is TGTGCCAGCAGTTTATCGGGCAGAATGAACACTGAAGCTTTCTTT. Translation: CASSLSGRMNTEAFF.

The rearrangement uses TRBV28 and TRBJ2-1; 7 bases are shared with TRBD2. Germline V gene lookup returns CDR1 MDHEN and CDR2 SYDVKM. J lost 3 bases, V lost 2 bases, and 4 bases had no gene match. CDR3 length: 15 amino acids. As DNA, the CDR3 is TGTGCCAGCAGTTTAGGGAGGGTGAACTACAATGAGCAGTTCTTC. Translating gives CASSLGRVNYNEQFF.

The chain carries TRBV23-1 and TRBJ1-5; D uncertain. TRBV23-1 is identified as an open reading frame with a role that is uncertain. The CDR3 loop spans 17 amino acids. V lost 0 bases and J lost 0, with 12 bases in between. CDR3 residues: CASSQSLRVHSNQPQHF. CDR3 DNA sequence: TGCGCCAGCAGTCAATCACTCCGGGTTCATAGCAATCAGCCCCAGCATTTT.

The chain links TRBV29-1 to TRBJ2-7; D is perhaps TRBD1 (5 bases). The V end lost 4 bases, the J end lost 3 bases, and 10 bases lay between the germline ends. CDR3 length: 12 residues. Germline lookup yields CDR1 SQVTM and CDR2 ANQGSEA. The CDR3 DNA sequence: TGCAGCGTTGGCCAGGGTGGCTACGAGCAGTACTTC. It encodes CSVGQGGYEQYF.

This chain links TRBV19 with TRBJ1-4, with D unclear. Trimming cost V 3 bases and J 5 bases, with 13 bases left between them. The germline CDR1 and CDR2 sequences are LNHDA and SQIVND (reference sequence). The CDR3 has 15 amino acids. This CDR3 reads CASSIGEIWNEKLFF. CDR3 DNA sequence: TGTGCCAGTAGTATTGGGGAGATTTGGAATGAAAAACTGTTTTTT. The variable domain in full, completed from reference TRBV19 and TRBJ1-4, reads DGGITQSPKYLFRKEGQNVTLSCEQNLNHDAMYWYRQDPGQGLRLIYYSQIVNDFQKGDIAEGYSVSREKKESFPLTVTSAQKNPTAFYLCASSIGEIWNEKLFFGSGTQLSVL.

Only one count was recorded for this clone. The chain recombines TRBV5-8 with TRBJ2-7; D unresolved. This CDR3 has 15 amino acids. V was clipped by 2 bases and J by 0 bases, with 12 bases between them. Germline CDR1 SGHTS, CDR2 YDEGEE. CDR3 protein: CASSFSAGNSYEQYF. The CDR3 coding sequence is TGTGCCAGCAGCTTTTCAGCAGGTAACTCCTACGAGCAGTACTTC.

The chain combines TRBV4-3 with TRBJ2-7; 13 bases match TRBD2. This CDR3 has 15 residues. The V gene end was trimmed by 4 bases and the J gene end by 6 bases; junction bases not matched to a gene: 6. From germline, CDR1 is LGHNA and CDR2 YSLEER. This CDR3 reads CASSLETSGRSEQYF. CDR3 DNA: TGCGCCAGCAGCCTAGAGACTAGCGGGAGGAGCGAGCAGTACTTC.

CDR3 sequence (DNA): TGCGCCAGCAACCCCATGGGCGGTGGCGGCGAGCAGTACTTC. This sequence encodes CASNPMGGGGEQYF. The chain uses TRBV4-3 and TRBJ2-7; D is uncertain. Germline CDR1 LGHNA, CDR2 YSLEER. The CDR3 sequence is 14 residues long. V lost 7 bases and J lost 6, with 19 bases in between.

The chain has TRBV7-9 and TRBJ1-4, with no clear D. Per germline, CDR1 SEHNR and CDR2 FQNEAQ (reference sequence). Trimming cost V 5 bases and J 5 bases, with 18 bases left between them. CDR3 size: 16 residues. The CDR3 sequence: CASSNPPGRKNEKLFF. CDR3 sequence (DNA): TGTGCCAGCAGCAACCCTCCCGGACGGAAAAATGAAAAACTGTTTTTT.

V usage is TRBV5-4 and J usage is TRBJ2-7, with 7 bases aligning to TRBD1. Germline V lookup: CDR1 SGHNT, CDR2 YYREEE (reference sequence). This CDR3 region has 14 residues. Trimming took 4 bases from V and 5 from J; bases not matched to a gene: 9. The CDR3 nucleotides are TGTGCCAGCAGCGCGGCCAGGGGGATCGACGAGCAGTACTTC. This translates into CASSAARGIDEQYF.

CDR3 in amino acids: CASSGTSRYNEQFF. CDR3 DNA: TGTGCCAGCAGTGGGACTAGCCGATACAATGAGCAGTTCTTC. The J gene is TRBJ2-1, the V gene TRBV27; TRBD2 matches at 9 bases. CDR1 is MNHEY, CDR2 SMNVEV, per germline (reference sequence). The CDR3 length is 14 residues. Trimming removed 5 bases from V and 4 bases from J; junction bases left unmatched: 3.

The chain combines TRBV14 with TRBJ2-1; D is uncertain. The length of the CDR3 is 13 residues. V gave up 4 bases and J gave up 4 bases, with 8 bases separating them. Germline lookup yields CDR1 SGHDN and CDR2 FVKESK. CDR3 in DNA: TGTGCCAGCAGCCGCGGACCATACAATGAGCAGTTCTTC. As protein: CASSRGPYNEQFF.

The gene calls are TRBV6-1 and TRBJ1-4, with a tentative D call TRBD1 (5 bases). The CDR3 consists of 14 residues. CDR1 and CDR2 from the germline V gene are MNHNS and SASEGT. V was shortened by 1 base and J by 5 bases, with 8 bases between the two germline ends. This chain's CDR3 is CASSEGSGNEKLFF. Written as DNA, the CDR3 is TGTGCCAGCAGTGAAGGATCAGGGAATGAAAAACTGTTTTTT.

The gene calls are TRBV6-5 and TRBJ1-2; TRBD1 is a possible D gene (6 bases). The germline gives CDR1 MNHEY, CDR2 SVGAGI. This CDR3 contains 15 residues. V lost 4 bases and J 0 bases, leaving 12 bases between the germline ends. The CDR3: CASSSRGVSNYGYTF. The CDR3 nucleotides read TGTGCCAGCAGTTCAAGGGGGGTTTCTAACTATGGCTACACCTTC.

The chain employs TRBV7-6 and TRBJ2-3, with TRBD2 identical over 10 bases. Trimming removed 5 bases from V and 4 bases from J; junction bases left unmatched: 12. The CDR3 loop spans 17 amino acids. Germline CDR1 is SGHVS and CDR2 is FNYEAQ. CDR3 in amino acids: CASSPEGSGRGSDTQYF. CDR3 nucleotides: TGTGCCAGCAGCCCCGAGGGAAGCGGGAGGGGGTCAGATACGCAGTATTTT.

The chain recombines TRBV28 with TRBJ2-2; no clear D. There are 15 residues in the CDR3. Trimming cost V 6 bases and J 6 bases, with 17 bases left between them. Germline V gene lookup returns CDR1 MDHEN and CDR2 SYDVKM. The CDR3 spells CASSPGWMVAGELFF. The CDR3 DNA is TGTGCCAGCAGCCCCGGGTGGATGGTTGCCGGGGAGCTGTTTTTT.

V usage is TRBV4-1 and J usage is TRBJ1-2; 10 nucleotides match TRBD1. V lost 2 bases, J lost 3 bases, and 9 bases stayed unmatched. The V gene's germline CDR1 is MGHRA and CDR2 YSYEKL. This CDR3 is 17 amino acids long. CDR3 sequence reads: CASSQSDRGLSYYGYTF. CDR3 sequence (DNA): TGCGCCAGCAGCCAATCCGACAGGGGGCTTTCCTACTATGGCTACACCTTC.

This clone appeared once. The chain is built from TRBV4-3 and TRBJ2-3; D might be TRBD1 or TRBD2, each matching 5 bases. Trimming removed 3 bases from V and 11 bases from J, with 18 bases in between. The CDR3 consists of 14 residues. CDR1 is LGHNA, CDR2 YSLEER, per germline. CDR3 DNA: TGCGCCAGCAGCCAGACAACCGGGACCACAAGGCAGTATTTT. Translated, it gives CASSQTTGTTRQYF.

J is TRBJ2-3 and V is TRBV18; D uncertain. CDR1 and CDR2 (germline): KGHSH, LQKENI. The germline V and J ends were trimmed by 2 bases and 2 bases, with 11 bases remaining between them. The CDR3 is 15 residues long. The chain's CDR3 is CASSPRRRPTDTQYF. The CDR3 DNA is TGTGCCAGCTCACCAAGGCGGAGACCCACAGATACGCAGTATTTT.

This clone has a count of ten or more. The sample has other DNA sequences that encode this CDR3 too. DNA of the CDR3: TGTGCCAGCAGTTTATCAATCGTAGGGACAGGGTCTACCGAGCAGTACTTC. It encodes CASSLSIVGTGSTEQYF. The V and J genes are TRBV27 and TRBJ2-7, with 9 nucleotides matching TRBD1. Germline V gene lookup returns CDR1 MNHEY and CDR2 SMNVEV (reference sequence). The CDR3 is made up of 17 amino acids. The junction had 12 bases not matched to a gene; V was cut back by 0 bases and J by 6 bases.

This clone has just one count. The chain uses TRBV6-8 and TRBJ2-7; D is unresolved. Germline CDR1 MNHGY, CDR2 SAAAGT. CDR3 size: 13 residues. The germline V and J ends were trimmed by 10 bases and 0 bases, with 13 bases remaining between them. The CDR3 bases are TGTGCCACCCCGGCCCAGAGCTCCTACGAGCAGTACTTC. Translated: CATPAQSSYEQYF.

V usage is TRBV19 and J usage is TRBJ2-3; the D gene is possibly TRBD2 (5 bases). The V end was cut by 3 bases, the J end by 0 bases, with 16 bases between. The CDR3 consists of 17 residues. The germline V gene has CDR1 LNHDA and CDR2 SQIVND (reference sequence). This CDR3 reads CASSIHAGLSSTDTQYF. The DNA for the CDR3 is TGTGCCAGTAGTATTCATGCCGGACTGTCTAGCACAGATACGCAGTATTTT.

A few counts support this clone. The chain uses TRBV4-3 and TRBJ2-7, with 11 bases lining up with TRBD1. Per germline, CDR1 LGHNA and CDR2 YSLEER. The CDR3 totals 14 residues. Losses at the gene ends were 4 bases for V and 4 bases for J; bases not matched to a gene: 3. The CDR3 loop reads CASSPGQGGYEQYF. In DNA, the CDR3 is TGCGCCAGCAGCCCGGGACAGGGGGGATACGAGCAGTACTTC.